Below are 26 T cell receptor beta chains sequenced from a single sample in a study of T cells in Graves' hyperthyroidism and ophthalmopathy (dated by TCRdb to between 2018 and 2021). Libraries came from multiplex PCR. Sequencing took place on an Illumina HiSeq 2000. The TCR beta CDR3 regions were amplified from the RNA transcripts. A first-round RT-PCR of the TCR CDR3 used the HTBI primer set with the Qiagen OneStep RT-PCR kit. In-frame beta chains were kept once TCRdb had trimmed the public reads at Q25 with fastp and called clones with MiXCR. Rows merge per CDR3 protein into single entries with the most common DNA and genes. The sample records 530,000 or so distinct CDR3 sequences, more than 15% of which are singletons. The top ten constitute approximately 15% of the sample. The sequenced material came from blood. All receptors come from a woman between 18 and 30 years old with Graves' ophthalmopathy.

This clonotype was seen ten or more times. J is TRBJ2-7 and V is TRBV27; TRBD2 matches 7 bases. The V gene's germline CDR1 is MNHEY and CDR2 SMNVEV (reference sequence). J lost 6 bases, V lost 5 bases, and 4 bases had no gene match. This CDR3 is built from 12 residues. CDR3 region: CASSPGLGEQYF. In DNA form, the CDR3 reads TGTGCCAGCAGTCCAGGACTAGGCGAGCAGTACTTC.

This clonotype appeared many times. The V and J genes are TRBV20-1 and TRBJ2-1; 16 bases are shared with TRBD2. V shed 5 bases, J shed 7 bases, and the junction held 8 bases outside the gene matches. Germline lookup yields CDR1 DFQATT and CDR2 SNEGSKA (reference sequence). This CDR3 contains 16 residues. DNA for the CDR3: TGCAGTGCTGGGACTAGCGGGAGGGCTACTTGGAATGAGCAGTTCTTC. Its translation is CSAGTSGRATWNEQFF.

V gene TRBV10-3 combines with J gene TRBJ1-1, with a possible D match to TRBD1 (6 bases). The germline V and J ends were trimmed by 7 bases and 4 bases, with 13 bases remaining between them. The CDR3 is 13 residues long. Germline V gene sequence: CDR1 ENHRY, CDR2 SYGVKD. In nucleotides, the CDR3 is TGTGCCATCATGTCAGGGGCGGGCACTGAAGCTTTCTTT. Protein: CAIMSGAGTEAFF.

This clonotype has a handful of counts. A read error may produce the germline difference seen at one junction end. CDR3: CASSFAGRAGDTIYF. CDR3 nucleotide sequence: TGTGCCAGCAGCTTCGCCGGGAGGGCTGGAGACACCATATATTTT. The chain has TRBV28 and TRBJ1-3; D is undetermined. The CDR3 consists of 15 residues. The germline gives CDR1 MDHEN, CDR2 SYDVKM.

This clonotype was found many times. The chain employs TRBV2 and TRBJ2-1; 7 nucleotides line up with TRBD2. Germline V CDR1 and CDR2: SNHLY, FYNNEI. The CDR3 contains 14 residues. After removal of 2 bases from V and 10 bases from J, the junction contained 8 bases not matched to a gene. The CDR3 sequence: CASSEWEGSREQFF. The DNA of the CDR3 is TGTGCCAGCAGTGAATGGGAGGGGTCGCGGGAGCAGTTCTTC.

This clonotype was recorded a few times. Its ends do not fully match the called genes, so a read error is possible. The chain carries TRBV7-9 and TRBJ2-7, with D perhaps TRBD1 (6 bases). The CDR3 is 13 residues long. In germline, CDR1 is SEHNR, CDR2 FQNEAQ (reference sequence). The CDR3 is CAGSLTGRYEQYF. The CDR3 coding sequence is TGTGCCGGCAGCTTAACAGGGCGGTACGAGCAGTACTTC. The entire variable domain, with the rest obtained from reference TRBV7-9 and TRBJ2-7, is as follows: DTGVSQNPRHKITKRGQNVTFRCDPISEHNRLYWYRQTLGQGPEFLTYFQNEAQLEKSRLLSDRFSAERPKGSFSTLEIQRTEQGDSAMYLCAGSLTGRYEQYFGPGTRLTVT.

There are many counts of this clonotype. The V gene is TRBV12-3 or TRBV12-4, the J gene TRBJ2-7; the D gene could be TRBD1 or TRBD2 (5 bases each). The CDR3 runs 13 residues. Trimming removed 5 bases at V and 4 bases at J, with 12 bases between. DNA for the CDR3: TGTGCCAGCAGTGCAGGGACGGATTACGAGCAGTACTTC. Translation: CASSAGTDYEQYF.

The rearrangement joins TRBV20-1 to TRBJ2-7; 11 positions match TRBD1. The CDR3 consists of 16 residues. J lost 4 bases, V lost 2 bases, and 10 bases had no gene match. CDR1 DFQATT and CDR2 SNEGSKA come from the germline V gene (reference sequence). As DNA, the CDR3 is TGCAGTGCTAGACCACCCCCGGGACAGGGGGTTTACGAGCAGTACTTC. Protein: CSARPPPGQGVYEQYF.

This clonotype appeared many times. V and J are TRBV7-8 and TRBJ1-2; no clear D. Trimming stripped 0 bases from V and 3 bases from J, with 2 bases between. The CDR3 sequence is 12 residues long. The germline V gene encodes CDR1 SGHVS and CDR2 FQNEAQ. The CDR3 reads CASSLAHYGYTF. The CDR3 bases are TGTGCCAGCAGCTTAGCTCACTATGGCTACACCTTC.

Concerning this clonotype itself: A much larger clone differs by one base, so this may be a read error. This CDR3 reads CASSSGPANTEALF. The CDR3 DNA is TGTGCCAGCAGCTCGGGACCGGCGAACACTGAAGCTTTATTT. This chain uses TRBV7-3 with TRBJ1-1; TRBD1 might be the D (5 bases). Germline V gene sequence: CDR1 SGHTA, CDR2 FQGTGA. The CDR3 runs to 14 residues.

This clonotype was observed many times. The chain combines TRBV5-1 with TRBJ2-3; 7 nucleotides agree with TRBD2. CDR3 length: 15 amino acids. Germline assignment: CDR1 SGHRS and CDR2 YFSETQ. Trimming took 4 bases from V and 6 from J; bases not matched to a gene: 11. The CDR3 is CASSGGVGAPDTQYF. DNA for the CDR3: TGCGCCAGCAGCGGGGGGGTGGGAGCGCCGGATACGCAGTATTTT.

The rearrangement links TRBV4-1 to TRBJ2-5; no clear D. The CDR3 contains 15 residues. V shed 1 base and J shed 1 base, with 10 bases lying between them. CDR1 and CDR2 (germline): MGHRA, YSYEKL. The CDR3 sequence: CASSQAETAQETQYF. The CDR3 DNA reads as TGCGCCAGCAGCCAAGCGGAAACAGCCCAAGAGACCCAGTACTTC.

On this clonotype: This sequence may be a read error, since a much larger clone differs from it by one base. The chain carries TRBV2 and TRBJ2-1; 8 bases are shared with TRBD2. Germline V gene sequence: CDR1 SNHLY, CDR2 FYNNEI. This CDR3 spans 16 amino acids. CDR3 residues: CASWDRTSRRYNGQFF. The CDR3 nucleotides read TGTGCCAGCTGGGATCGGACTAGCAGGAGATACAATGGGCAGTTCTTC. The whole variable domain, remainder taken from reference TRBV2 and TRBJ2-1, is EPEVTQTPSHQVTQMGQEVILRCVPISNHLYFYWYRQILGQKVEFLVSFYNNEISEKSEIFDDQFSVERPDGSNFTLKIRSTKLEDSAMYFCASWDRTSRRYNGQFFGPGTRLTVL.

This rearrangement joins TRBV5-1 to TRBJ1-2, with D possibly being TRBD1 (5 bases). Germline values: CDR1 SGHRS, CDR2 YFSETQ. V was clipped by 0 bases and J by 5 bases, with 14 bases between them. The CDR3 has 15 residues. DNA for the CDR3: TGCGCCAGCAGCTTGGAGGTGGTGGGGGTTTATGGCTACACCTTC. This gives the protein CASSLEVVGVYGYTF.

The chain carries TRBV11-2 and TRBJ2-7; D might be TRBD2 (6 bases). This CDR3 region has 13 residues. Germline V CDR1 and CDR2: SGHAT, FQNNGV. V was cut by 6 bases and J by 5 bases, with 14 bases left in between. CDR3 sequence: CASSTRWGDEQYF. The CDR3 DNA follows: TGTGCCAGCAGTACCAGGTGGGGGGACGAGCAGTACTTC.

The chain is built from TRBV4-1 and TRBJ1-6, with 9 bases identical to TRBD1. V trimming: 0 bases; J trimming: 7 bases; junction bases outside the gene matches: 4. This CDR3 comprises 16 residues. The germline V gene encodes CDR1 MGHRA and CDR2 YSYEKL. CDR3 protein: CASSQDGDRANSPLHF. The CDR3 nucleotides read TGCGCCAGCAGCCAAGACGGGGACAGGGCCAATTCACCCCTCCACTTT.

This clonotype was observed a few times. The CDR3 is CSALRPGTDGAYSNQPQHF. The CDR3 DNA sequence: TGCAGTGCTCTACGCCCCGGGACAGATGGGGCCTATAGCAATCAGCCCCAGCATTTT. The rearrangement links TRBV20-1 to TRBJ1-5; 7 bases align to TRBD1. The CDR3 length is 19 residues. Germline trimming cut 5 bases from V and 0 bases from J; bases unmatched to any gene: 19. Germline CDR1 reads DFQATT; CDR2 reads SNEGSKA (reference sequence).

The chain couples TRBV9 to TRBJ2-2; 11 bases are a match to TRBD2. The junction had 8 bases not matched to a gene; V was cut back by 4 bases and J by 0 bases. Germline V gene lookup returns CDR1 SGDLS and CDR2 YYNGEE. The CDR3 length is 18 residues. The chain's CDR3 is CASSTRVAGGPNTGELFF. The DNA of the CDR3 is TGTGCCAGCAGCACCCGGGTAGCGGGAGGGCCGAACACCGGGGAGCTGTTTTTT. The full variable domain, completed using reference TRBV9 and TRBJ2-2, is DSGVTQTPKHLITATGQRVTLRCSPRSGDLSVYWYQQSLDQGLQFLIQYYNGEERAKGNILERFSAQQFPDLHSELNLSSLELGDSALYFCASSTRVAGGPNTGELFFGEGSRLTVL.

This clonotype was observed at least ten times. The chain combines TRBV30 with TRBJ1-3; TRBD1 is a possible D gene (5 bases). This CDR3 spans 15 amino acids. Germline loops: CDR1 GTSNPN, CDR2 SVGIG (reference sequence). Trimming cost V 1 base and J 0 bases, with 10 bases left between them. The CDR3 here is CAWSAGTSSGNTIYF. CDR3 in DNA: TGTGCCTGGAGTGCCGGGACTAGCTCTGGAAACACCATATATTTT.

V is TRBV27 and J is TRBJ2-7, with TRBD2 identical over 8 bases. Looked up from germline, CDR1 is MNHEY and CDR2 is SMNVEV (reference sequence). The CDR3 has 13 residues. The J segment lost 7 bases and the V segment lost 6 bases, leaving 8 bases of the junction unmatched. The CDR3 loop reads CASRPGGDVEQYF. CDR3 bases: TGTGCCAGCAGACCGGGGGGGGACGTGGAGCAGTACTTC.

This clonotype was seen ten or more times. This rearrangement joins TRBV29-1 to TRBJ1-1; unclear D gene. Deletions cut 6 bases from V and 1 base from J, with 9 bases between. This CDR3 comprises 12 residues. Germline lookup yields CDR1 SQVTM and CDR2 ANQGSEA. CDR3 sequence: CSVTSENTEAFF. CDR3 DNA: TGCAGCGTCACCAGCGAGAACACTGAAGCTTTCTTT.

Concerning this clonotype: A read error may explain this, as a much larger clone is one base away. The V and J genes are TRBV30 and TRBJ2-1; TRBD1 agrees at 7 bases. The CDR3 length is 13 residues. From germline, CDR1 is GTSNPN and CDR2 SVGIG (reference sequence). Trimming took 5 bases from V and 9 from J; bases not matched to a gene: 10. CDR3 in DNA: TGTGCCTGGCGAGGGACAGTGAGGCGTGAGCAGTTCTTC. This codes for CAWRGTVRREQFF.

This clonotype was counted at least ten times. The chain carries TRBV11-2 and TRBJ1-4, with D unclear. The CDR3 has 15 residues. The germline V and J ends were trimmed by 5 bases and 0 bases, with 10 bases remaining between them. Per germline, CDR1 SGHAT and CDR2 FQNNGV. The CDR3 here is CASSAVGTTNEKLFF. The DNA for the CDR3 is TGTGCCAGCAGCGCCGTCGGCACAACTAATGAAAAACTGTTTTTT.

With regard to this clonotype: A much larger clone differs from this one at a single base, so this may be a read error. The rearrangement uses TRBV18 and TRBJ1-2, with D hard to call. CDR1 KGHSH and CDR2 LQKENI come from the germline V gene. CDR3 length: 15 residues. Trimming removed 1 base at V and 4 bases at J, with 13 bases between. CDR3 coding DNA: TGTGCCAGCTCACCACGGTTGGACGGCTCCTATGGCTACACCTTC. Amino acid sequence: CASSPRLDGSYGYTF.

The rearrangement uses TRBV30 and TRBJ2-1, with D unclear. CDR3 length: 13 amino acids. The germline V and J ends were trimmed by 2 bases and 8 bases, with 13 bases remaining between them. Per germline, CDR1 GTSNPN and CDR2 SVGIG (reference sequence). CDR3 nucleotide sequence: TGTGCCTGGAGTTTAACCCCCCGGGATGAGCAGTTCTTC. Translating it yields CAWSLTPRDEQFF.

The gene calls are TRBV29-1 and TRBJ2-7, with 8 bases lining up with TRBD1. The V segment lost 5 bases and the J segment 3 bases; nucleotides outside the gene matches: 6. Germline V gene lookup returns CDR1 SQVTM and CDR2 ANQGSEA. CDR3 size: 13 residues. CDR3 nucleotide sequence: TGCAGCGTTTCACTACAGGGGGTCTACGAGCAGTACTTC. Protein: CSVSLQGVYEQYF.